The 25 T cell receptor beta chains given below trace back to one sample, sequenced in a study of blood T cell repertoires in COVID-19. The protocol was immunoSEQ multiplex PCR, while the TCRdb copy is restricted to in-frame clones and leaves out a portion. The sample comprises approximately 79,000 clones, around 84% of which are singletons, and 20% to 25% rests with the top ten. The source material was peripheral blood. The origin of the receptors is a woman aged 50 to 60 with acute or convalescent COVID-19.

This chain links TRBV18 with TRBJ2-2; TRBD2 matches at 9 bases. With V trimmed by 0 bases and J by 5 bases, 7 bases remained unmatched. The CDR3 spans 17 residues. The germline gives CDR1 KGHSH, CDR2 LQKENI. The CDR3 here is CASSPPALAGLTGELFF. CDR3 DNA sequence: TGTGCCAGCTCACCACCGGCCCTAGCGGGACTGACCGGGGAGCTGTTTTTT.

The rearrangement joins TRBV6-2 or TRBV6-3 to TRBJ2-2; TRBD2 agrees at 9 bases. Per germline, CDR1 MNHEY and CDR2 SVGEGT. The junction had 10 bases not matched to a gene; V was cut back by 6 bases and J by 8 bases. The CDR3 is made up of 15 amino acids. CDR3 sequence reads: CASSSEGTSIGELFF. In DNA, the CDR3 is TGTGCCAGCAGCAGCGAGGGGACTAGCATAGGGGAGCTGTTTTTT.

This chain joins TRBV5-1 and TRBJ1-5; 10 nucleotides align to TRBD1. CDR1 is SGHRS, CDR2 YFSETQ, per germline. V lost 2 bases, J lost 7 bases, and 6 bases stayed unmatched. The CDR3 is 15 residues long. The CDR3 loop is CASSLGTGVDQPQHF. The CDR3 DNA is TGCGCCAGCAGCTTAGGGACAGGGGTGGACCAGCCCCAGCATTTT.

The J gene is TRBJ1-5, the V gene TRBV12-3 or TRBV12-4; TRBD1 matches 7 bases. Germline trimming cut 3 bases from V and 9 bases from J; bases unmatched to any gene: 5. The CDR3 totals 13 residues. CDR3 nucleotide sequence: TGTGCCAGCAGTTTTACAGGGGTAATGCCCCAGCATTTT. Translated: CASSFTGVMPQHF.

The rearrangement links TRBV28 to TRBJ1-6; D ambiguous. CDR3 length: 12 residues. The germline V and J ends were trimmed by 11 bases and 7 bases, with 12 bases remaining between them. From germline, CDR1 is MDHEN and CDR2 SYDVKM. The CDR3 region is CAAGEPNSPLHF. Written as DNA, the CDR3 is TGTGCCGCCGGAGAGCCGAATTCACCCCTCCACTTT.

The chain carries TRBV6-2 or TRBV6-3 and TRBJ2-5; TRBD2 matches at 15 bases. CDR1 and CDR2 from the germline V gene are MNHEY and SVGEGT. The CDR3 has 17 amino acids. V dropped 5 bases and J dropped 6; count of bases not matched to a gene: 10. The CDR3 here is CASSPMGLAGGGQTQYF. The CDR3 DNA reads as TGTGCCAGCAGTCCCATGGGACTAGCGGGGGGCGGCCAGACCCAGTACTTC.

This chain uses TRBV7-8 with TRBJ1-2, with D possibly TRBD1 on 6 matching bases. V dropped 7 bases and J dropped 0 bases, with 18 bases sitting between them. Germline lookup yields CDR1 SGHVS and CDR2 FQNEAQ. This CDR3 contains 16 residues. The CDR3 DNA sequence: TGTGCCAGCACCACCCTGACAGGCGCCCCTAACTATGGCTACACCTTC. It encodes CASTTLTGAPNYGYTF.

The chain combines TRBV21-1 with TRBJ1-2; the tabulated D call, TRBD1, remains unverified against the DNA. TRBV21-1 is a documented pseudogene. The CDR3 has 15 amino acids. The CDR3 reads CASSGRDRDWCGYTF. The CDR3 DNA reads as TGTGCCAGCAGCGGTCGGGACAGGGATTGGTGTGGCTACACCTTC.

In nucleotides, the CDR3 is TGCGCCAGCAGTTGGGGACAGCCACAAGAGACCCAGTACTTC. It codes for CASSWGQPQETQYF. This sequence joins TRBV5-1 and TRBJ2-5; 7 nucleotides agree with TRBD1. The CDR3 runs 14 residues. CDR1 is SGHRS and CDR2 is YFSETQ in the germline V gene. Trimming at V came to 5 bases and at J to 2 bases, leaving 6 bases not matched to a gene.

The chain is built from TRBV27 and TRBJ2-3; possibly TRBD2 for D (5 bases). V shed 5 bases and J shed 2 bases, with 11 bases lying between them. The CDR3 covers 14 residues. CDR1 and CDR2 from the germline V gene are MNHEY and SMNVEV (reference sequence). The CDR3 bases are TGTGCCAGCAGTCTGGACTTCTACACAGATACGCAGTATTTT. This codes for CASSLDFYTDTQYF.

The J gene is TRBJ1-4, the V gene TRBV6-5; no reliable D call. CDR1 is MNHEY, CDR2 SVGAGI, per germline. Trimming stripped 0 bases from V and 4 bases from J, with 12 bases between. The CDR3 is made up of 16 amino acids. The DNA for the CDR3 is TGTGCCAGCAGTTACTCGACGGGGTTAGGTAATGAAAAACTGTTTTTT. This gives the protein CASSYSTGLGNEKLFF.

The V and J genes are TRBV7-2 and TRBJ2-1; TRBD2 aligns across 10 bases. The CDR3 length is 15 residues. Per the germline V gene, CDR1 is SGHTA and CDR2 is FQGNSA. Trimming took 3 bases from V and 9 from J; bases not matched to a gene: 8. CDR3 protein: CASSLAASGRGEQFF. The CDR3, as DNA: TGTGCCAGCAGCTTGGCGGCTAGCGGGAGAGGTGAGCAGTTCTTC. The whole variable domain, filled in from reference TRBV7-2 and TRBJ2-1, reads GAGVSQSPSNKVTEKGKDVELRCDPISGHTALYWYRQSLGQGLEFLIYFQGNSAPDKSGLPSDRFSAERTGGSVSTLTIQRTQQEDSAVYLCASSLAASGRGEQFFGPGTRLTVL.

The chain joins TRBV6-5 to TRBJ1-2; D might be TRBD1 (5 bases). Germline CDR1 is MNHEY and CDR2 is SVGAGI. Trimming left V 7 bases short and J 4 bases short, with 16 bases between. The CDR3 runs to 14 residues. The CDR3 reads CASNLRGEGYGYTF. Written as DNA, the CDR3 is TGTGCCAGCAACCTTCGGGGGGAAGGCTATGGCTACACCTTC.

The chain employs TRBV12-5 and TRBJ2-7, with a possible D match to TRBD1 (5 bases). The CDR3 length is 16 residues. Per the germline V gene, CDR1 is LGHNT and CDR2 is FRNRAP. V was pared by 0 bases and J by 0 bases, with 12 bases between. In DNA, the CDR3 is TGTGCTAGTGGTTTGGTATTAGGGGCCCTCTCCTACGAGCAGTACTTC. Translating gives CASGLVLGALSYEQYF.

This chain joins TRBV7-9 and TRBJ2-4; unclear D gene. V was clipped by 5 bases and J by 8 bases, with 13 bases between them. The germline CDR1 and CDR2 sequences are SEHNR and FQNEAQ (reference sequence). There are 13 residues in the CDR3. This CDR3 is CASSPLYFDIQYF. The CDR3 DNA is TGTGCCAGCAGCCCTCTATATTTCGACATTCAGTACTTC.

This rearrangement joins TRBV18 to TRBJ2-7; TRBD2 is a possible D gene (6 bases). The CDR3 covers 16 residues. V was shortened by 2 bases and J by 0 bases, with 14 bases between the two germline ends. The germline CDR1 and CDR2 sequences are KGHSH and LQKENI. CDR3 in amino acids: CASSPGGAGGSYEQYF. As DNA, the CDR3 is TGTGCCAGCTCACCAGGCGGAGCGGGTGGCTCCTACGAGCAGTACTTC.

This clone was detected only once. The chain links TRBV2 to TRBJ1-5, with 8 nucleotides matching TRBD1. The junction had 7 bases not matched to a gene; V was cut back by 4 bases and J by 5 bases. Germline V gives CDR1 SNHLY, CDR2 FYNNEI. The CDR3 spans 15 residues. The CDR3 here is CASSVLDRGHQPQHF. The CDR3 DNA reads as TGTGCCAGCAGTGTCCTTGACAGGGGCCATCAGCCCCAGCATTTT. The full variable domain, in which reference TRBV2 and TRBJ1-5 provide the parts outside the CDR3, is EPEVTQTPSHQVTQMGQEVILRCVPISNHLYFYWYRQILGQKVEFLVSFYNNEISEKSEIFDDQFSVERPDGSNFTLKIRSTKLEDSAMYFCASSVLDRGHQPQHFGDGTRLSIL.

The rearrangement uses TRBV21-1 and TRBJ2-7; the table's TRBD2 call for D was not verified on the DNA. TRBV21-1 is shown as a pseudogene. CDR3 length: 10 amino acids. The CDR3 coding sequence is TGTGCCAGCAGGAGGAACGAGCAGTACTTC. This sequence encodes CASRRNEQYF.

V usage is TRBV5-1 and J usage is TRBJ2-1, with D unresolved. Looked up from germline, CDR1 is SGHRS and CDR2 is YFSETQ. The CDR3 totals 12 residues. V was trimmed by 1 base and J by 7 bases, leaving 6 bases between them. The CDR3 here is CASSLTLNEQFF. CDR3 bases: TGCGCCAGCAGCTTGACGCTAAATGAGCAGTTCTTC.

This clone was seen a single time. V and J are TRBV19 and TRBJ1-5, with a weak D call TRBD1 (6 bases). V was cut by 5 bases and J by 2 bases, with 10 bases left in between. CDR3 size: 14 residues. Germline V CDR1 and CDR2: LNHDA, SQIVND (reference sequence). The CDR3 DNA sequence: TGTGCCAGTAGTGTACAGGGTGGCAATCAGCCCCAGCATTTT. It specifies CASSVQGGNQPQHF.

DNA of the CDR3: TGCGCCAGCAGCGATCAGGGTTATGGCTACACCTTC. The encoded protein is CASSDQGYGYTF. The chain uses TRBV5-1 and TRBJ1-2, with D possibly matching TRBD1 (5 bases). V was clipped by 4 bases and J by 5 bases, with 9 bases between them. The V gene's germline CDR1 is SGHRS and CDR2 YFSETQ. The CDR3 has 12 residues.

The rearrangement links TRBV27 to TRBJ2-3, with a tentative D call TRBD2 (6 bases). Trimming shortened V by 10 bases and J by 2 bases, and 7 bases separated the two germline ends. The germline V gene encodes CDR1 MNHEY and CDR2 SMNVEV (reference sequence). The CDR3 consists of 11 residues. The chain's CDR3 is CATGDTDTQYF. In DNA form, the CDR3 reads TGTGCCACGGGAGACACAGATACGCAGTATTTT.

The CDR3, as DNA: TGTGCCAGTAGTCGGGACTTCTACGAGCAGTACTTC. Its translation: CASSRDFYEQYF. The chain combines TRBV19 with TRBJ2-7; tentative D call: TRBD2 (6 bases). V was shortened by 5 bases and J by 3 bases, with 8 bases between the two germline ends. Germline CDR1 is LNHDA and CDR2 is SQIVND (reference sequence). CDR3 length: 12 residues. The complete variable domain, with remaining parts taken from reference TRBV19 and TRBJ2-7, reads DGGITQSPKYLFRKEGQNVTLSCEQNLNHDAMYWYRQDPGQGLRLIYYSQIVNDFQKGDIAEGYSVSREKKESFPLTVTSAQKNPTAFYLCASSRDFYEQYFGPGTRLTVT.

The CDR3 DNA reads as TGTGCCAGCAGCTCCCAACTTTCAAGCGTTGCCGGGGAGCTGTTTTTT. It specifies CASSSQLSSVAGELFF. The V call is TRBV7-7, the J call TRBJ2-2, with D hard to call. Germline CDR1 SSHAT, CDR2 FNYEAQ (reference sequence). CDR3 length: 16 amino acids. Trimming cost V 4 bases and J 6 bases, with 18 bases left between them.

The CDR3 is CASSPSGQGPGSGNTIYF. CDR3 nucleotides: TGTGCCAGCAGCCCCAGCGGACAGGGACCAGGGTCTGGAAACACCATATATTTT. The J gene is TRBJ1-3, the V gene TRBV5-8; 8 positions match TRBD1. J lost 1 base, V lost 4 bases, and 13 bases had no gene match. This CDR3 region has 18 residues. Germline values: CDR1 SGHTS, CDR2 YDEGEE.